This T cell receptor beta chain came from a study of control samples from healthy donors and cancer patients. Unmatched junction bases numbered 8, after V lost 5 bases and J lost 4 bases. CDR3 length: 15 amino acids. CDR1 SGHTA and CDR2 FQGNSA come from the germline V gene. Method: immunoSEQ multiplex PCR; TCRdb's copy keeps in-frame clones and lacks some. Of approximately 89,000 clones in the sample, around 87% were seen once. This TCR was sampled from a man aged 50 to 60 in good health. Sequenced material: blood. The chain links TRBV7-2 to TRBJ1-2; 9 positions match TRBD1. CDR3 residues: CASSPGTGLTYGYTF. The CDR3 nucleotides are TGTGCCAGCAGCCCCGGGACAGGGCTTACCTATGGCTACACCTTC.